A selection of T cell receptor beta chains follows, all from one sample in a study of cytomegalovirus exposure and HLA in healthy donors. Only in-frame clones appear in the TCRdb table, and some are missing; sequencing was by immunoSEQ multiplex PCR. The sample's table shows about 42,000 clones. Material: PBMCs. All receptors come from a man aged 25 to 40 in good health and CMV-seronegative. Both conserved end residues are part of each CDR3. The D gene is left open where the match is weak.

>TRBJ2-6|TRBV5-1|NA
TGCGCCAGCAGCTTGGCCGGGGCTGGGGCCAACGTCCTGACTTTC
CASSLAGAGANVLTF
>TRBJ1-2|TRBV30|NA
TGTGCCTGGAGTCCCGGGGTACTGGGCTACACCTTC
CAWSPGVLGYTF
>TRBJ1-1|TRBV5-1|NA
TGCGCCAGCAGCCCCAGGGGAGATCTGAACACTGAAGCTTTCTTT
CASSPRGDLNTEAFF
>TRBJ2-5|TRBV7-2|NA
TGTGCCAGCAGCCACAGCCGCGGGACCCCTCCCCCAGAGACCCAGTACTTC
CASSHSRGTPPPETQYF
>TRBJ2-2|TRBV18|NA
TGTGCCAGCTCACCACCCTCGGGAACGAACACCGGGGAGCTGTTTTTT
CASSPPSGTNTGELFF
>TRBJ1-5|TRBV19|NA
TGTGCCAGTAGTATTGACGGGACACTCGGTAGCAATCAGCCCCAGCATTTT
CASSIDGTLGSNQPQHF
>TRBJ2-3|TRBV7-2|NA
TGTGCCAGCAGCTCCCCACAGGGCGCAGATACGCAGTATTTT
CASSSPQGADTQYF
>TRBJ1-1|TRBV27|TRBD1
TGTGCCAGCACTGGACAGGGCGGTTACACTGAAGCTTTCTTT
CASTGQGGYTEAFF
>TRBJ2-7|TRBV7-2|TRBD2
TGTGCCAGCAGTCCACTAGCGGGAAGTGGCGAGCAGTACTTC
CASSPLAGSGEQYF
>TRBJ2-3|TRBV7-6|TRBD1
TGTGCCAGCAGCTTAGCACAGGGGTACACAGATACGCAGTATTTT
CASSLAQGYTDTQYF
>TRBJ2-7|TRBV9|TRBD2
TGTGCCAGCAGCGGAGGACCGGGACTAGCGTTGAGGGAGCAGTACTTC
CASSGGPGLALREQYF
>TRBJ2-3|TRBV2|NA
TGTGCCAGCAGTCTTCAAAGACAGGCCACAGATACGCAGTATTTT
CASSLQRQATDTQYF
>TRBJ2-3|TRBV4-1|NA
TGCGCCAGCAGCCAAGTTTTTTTCTCGACAGATAAGCAGTATTTT
CASSQVFFSTDKQYF
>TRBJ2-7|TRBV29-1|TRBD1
TGCAGCGTTGGGGACAGGGGGAAGGACGAGCAGTACTTC
CSVGDRGKDEQYF
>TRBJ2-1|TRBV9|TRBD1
TGTGCCAGCAGGGGGGGAAGTGGGACAGGGTGGAATGAGCAGTTCTTC
CASRGGSGTGWNEQFF
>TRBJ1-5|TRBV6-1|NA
TGTGCCAGCAGTCCCACTAGGGGGTTCAATCAGCCCCAGCATTTT
CASSPTRGFNQPQHF
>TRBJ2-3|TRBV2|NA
TGTGCCAGCAGTGATTCCCGGGAGACCCTTACAGATACGCAGTATTTT
CASSDSRETLTDTQYF
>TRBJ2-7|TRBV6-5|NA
TGTGCCAGCAGTTACGCCAGGGCGGTGACGTACGAGCAGTACTTC
CASSYARAVTYEQYF
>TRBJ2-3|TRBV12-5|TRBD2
TGTGCTAGTGGTTTACAGGTCTTAGCGGGAGGGCCCACAGATACGCAGTATTTT
CASGLQVLAGGPTDTQYF
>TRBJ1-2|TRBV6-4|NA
TGTGCCAGCAGTGACTCGAGAACGGGACACCGAGATGGCTACACCTTC
CASSDSRTGHRDGYTF
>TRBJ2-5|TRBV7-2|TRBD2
TGTGCCAGCAGCGGTCGGATAGCGGGTCAAGAGACCCAGTACTTC
CASSGRIAGQETQYF
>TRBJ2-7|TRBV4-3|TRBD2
TGCGCCAGCAGCCAAGATTTAACTAGCGGGTACGCCTACGAGCAGTACTTC
CASSQDLTSGYAYEQYF
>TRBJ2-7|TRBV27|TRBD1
TGTGCCAGCAGTTGGCAAGGGGGCTTGGTGGAGCAGTACTTC
CASSWQGGLVEQYF
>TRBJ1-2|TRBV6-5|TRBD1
TGTGCCAGCAGTTCCGCAGGACAGGGGGAGGATGGCTACACCTTC
CASSSAGQGEDGYTF
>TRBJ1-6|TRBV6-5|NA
TGTGCCAGCAGTTACACCAGCTCCTATAATTCACCCCTCCACTTT
CASSYTSSYNSPLHF
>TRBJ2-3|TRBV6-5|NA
TGTGCCAGCAGTTACGGCCCTACAGATACGCAGTATTTT
CASSYGPTDTQYF